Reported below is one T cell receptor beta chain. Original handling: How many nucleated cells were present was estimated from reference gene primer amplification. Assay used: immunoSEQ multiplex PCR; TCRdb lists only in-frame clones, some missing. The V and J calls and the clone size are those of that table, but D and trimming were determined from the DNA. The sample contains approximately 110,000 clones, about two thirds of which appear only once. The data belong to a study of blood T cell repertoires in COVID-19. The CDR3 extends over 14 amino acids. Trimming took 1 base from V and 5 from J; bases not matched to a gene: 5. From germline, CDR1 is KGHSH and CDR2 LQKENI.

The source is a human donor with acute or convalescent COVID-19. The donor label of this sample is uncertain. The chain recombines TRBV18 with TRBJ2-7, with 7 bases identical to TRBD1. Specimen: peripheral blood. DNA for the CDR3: TGTGCCAGCTCACCACACACAGGGGTCCACGAGCAGTACGTC. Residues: CASSPHTGVHEQYV.